A selection of T cell receptor beta chains follows, all from one sample in a study of cytomegalovirus exposure and HLA in healthy donors. The repertoire was sequenced with immunoSEQ multiplex PCR; TCRdb's copy has only in-frame clones and lacks some. The sample includes about 140,000 clones, nearly 70% of them seen just once. Sequencing was done on a sample of PBMCs. Every receptor here comes from a man in his thirties or forties in good health and CMV-seropositive. Each CDR3 is given with its conserved first and last residue. D genes are given only for firm matches. Size tells how often a clone was seen (once, few, many) or the class of an expanded clone, and some rows leave it out.

d_call | clone_size | cdr3_length | j_call | v_call | cdr3_nt | cdr3_aa
NA | NA | 13 | TRBJ1-1 | TRBV11-2 | TGTGCCAGCAGCTTCAGTTTCGAAGGGGGATCGTTCTTT | CASSFSFEGGSFF
NA | NA | 14 | TRBJ1-1 | TRBV9 | TGTGCCAGCAGCGCAGGGTTTTTGGACACTGAAGCTTTCTTT | CASSAGFLDTEAFF
NA | NA | 15 | TRBJ2-3 | TRBV30 | TGTGCCTATGAACTCAGAAGCTTGAGGACAGATACGCAGTATTTT | CAYELRSLRTDTQYF
TRBD1 | NA | 15 | TRBJ1-2 | TRBV5-5 | TGTGCCAGCAGCTTTCGACAGGGGCAGGGCTATGGCTACACCTTC | CASSFRQGQGYGYTF
NA | NA | 15 | TRBJ1-2 | TRBV30 | TGTGCCTGGAGCCTTTATGCCAGGGAGGACTATGGCTACACCTTC | CAWSLYAREDYGYTF
NA | few | 14 | TRBJ2-5 | TRBV7-9 | TGTGCCAGCAGCTTAGCTAGCGGTGGTAAGACCCAGTACTTC | CASSLASGGKTQYF
NA | NA | 13 | TRBJ2-7 | TRBV10-3 | TGTGCCATCAGTGAGTCCTCAGCCTACGAGCAGTACTTC | CAISESSAYEQYF
NA | NA | 13 | TRBJ2-5 | TRBV27 | TGTGCCAGCAGGGGGCAGGGGCAAGAGACCCAGTACTTC | CASRGQGQETQYF
TRBD1 | NA | 13 | TRBJ1-5 | TRBV6-1 | TGTGCCAGCAGCGGACAGGGATTTCAGCCCCAGCATTTT | CASSGQGFQPQHF
NA | NA | 14 | TRBJ2-2 | TRBV5-4 | TGTGCCAGCAGCTTGGAAGGACTCACCGGGGAGCTGTTTTTT | CASSLEGLTGELFF
TRBD1 | NA | 13 | TRBJ2-7 | TRBV6-1 | TGTGCCAGTAGTGGACAGGGGGCTGGCGAGCAGTACTTC | CASSGQGAGEQYF
NA | once | 15 | TRBJ1-1 | TRBV6-4 | TGTGCCAGCAGACGCGCAGGACAGCCGAACACTGAAGCTTTCTTT | CASRRAGQPNTEAFF
NA | NA | 12 | TRBJ2-7 | TRBV10-3 | TGTGCCACCCGACAGAGTTTCTACGAGCAGTACTTC | CATRQSFYEQYF
NA | NA | 12 | TRBJ1-1 | TRBV6-6 | TGTGCCAGCGGGGGGGGTGGCACTGAAGCTTTCTTT | CASGGGGTEAFF
TRBD2 | NA | 15 | TRBJ2-4 | TRBV30 | TGTGCCTGGAGTGTAACAGCGGGAGGGAAAAACATTCAGTACTTC | CAWSVTAGGKNIQYF
TRBD1 | NA | 15 | TRBJ1-6 | TRBV18 | TGTGCCAGCTCACCGAGACAGGGTAGTGGTTCACCCCTCCACTTT | CASSPRQGSGSPLHF
TRBD2 | NA | 14 | TRBJ2-7 | TRBV6-5 | TGTGCCAGCAGTCCCGGGACTAGCGGATACGAGCAGTACTTC | CASSPGTSGYEQYF
NA | NA | 14 | TRBJ2-3 | TRBV9 | TGTGCCAGCAGCCCCGAGGGGGTAACAGATACGCAGTATTTT | CASSPEGVTDTQYF
TRBD1 | NA | 17 | TRBJ2-7 | TRBV19 | TGTGCCAGTAGTACTCTCTCGGACAGGCCCCTTGGGGACGAGCAGTACTTC | CASSTLSDRPLGDEQYF
NA | NA | 17 | TRBJ1-5 | TRBV28 | TGTGCCAGCAGTCTGGCAGGGGCCCTAAGCGGCAATCAGCCCCAGCATTTT | CASSLAGALSGNQPQHF
TRBD1 | NA | 14 | TRBJ1-2 | TRBV27 | TGTGCCAGCAGTTCTAACCGGGACAGCTATGGCTACACCTTC | CASSSNRDSYGYTF
TRBD2 | NA | 17 | TRBJ2-1 | TRBV4-2 | TGTGCCAGCAGCCAAGACTGGACTAGCGGGAGTCGCAATGAGCAGTTCTTC | CASSQDWTSGSRNEQFF
TRBD1 | NA | 21 | TRBJ2-1 | TRBV14 | TGTGCCAGCAGCCATTGGAATGGGACAGGGGGACGAACCTTACTCTACAATGAGCAGTTCTTC | CASSHWNGTGGRTLLYNEQFF
TRBD2 | NA | 14 | TRBJ2-7 | TRBV7-2 | TGTGCCAGCAGCGCTAGCGGGAATGCCTACGAGCAGTACTTC | CASSASGNAYEQYF
NA | NA | 11 | TRBJ1-1 | TRBV19 | TGTGCCAGTAGTTTAAACACTGAAGCTTTCTTT | CASSLNTEAFF
NA | NA | 11 | TRBJ2-5 | TRBV2 | TGTGCCAGCATCAGACAAGAGACCCAGTACTTC | CASIRQETQYF
TRBD2 | NA | 20 | TRBJ2-1 | TRBV5-4 | TGTGCCAGCAGCTTGGCTACGACTAGCGGTGGACCGGCCTCCTACAATGAGCAGTTCTTC | CASSLATTSGGPASYNEQFF
TRBD2 | once | 21 | TRBJ2-3 | TRBV10-1 | TGCGCCAGCTACCGCCTATGGGGGCCAAGGCGGGAGGGCCTCGTTTCGGATACGCAGTATTTT | CASYRLWGPRREGLVSDTQYF
NA | NA | 11 | TRBJ2-7 | TRBV2 | TGTGCCAGCTTTCGGGGCTACGAGCAGTACTTC | CASFRGYEQYF
NA | NA | 15 | TRBJ1-6 | TRBV4-1 | TGCGCCAGCAGCCAATTAGAGATTACCCGATCACCCCTCCACTTT | CASSQLEITRSPLHF
NA | NA | 14 | TRBJ1-5 | TRBV10-1 | TGCGCCAGCAGTGGCTCCGGGACAAATCAGCCCCAGCATTTT | CASSGSGTNQPQHF
NA | few | 14 | TRBJ2-3 | TRBV4-1 | TGCGCCAGCAGCCTACAAACAGGGAAAGATACGCAGTATTTT | CASSLQTGKDTQYF
TRBD1 | NA | 19 | TRBJ2-6 | TRBV5-1 | TGCGCCAGCAGCTTGGTCGGGACAGGGTCGATCTCTGGGGCCAACGTCCTGACTTTC | CASSLVGTGSISGANVLTF
NA | NA | 12 | TRBJ2-7 | TRBV5-6 | TGTGCCAGCAGCCGGCAGGGTTACGAGCAGTACTTC | CASSRQGYEQYF
NA | NA | 14 | TRBJ1-4 | TRBV28 | TGTGCCAGCAGTTGGACAGTAAATAATGAAAAACTGTTTTTT | CASSWTVNNEKLFF
TRBD1 | NA | 13 | TRBJ2-7 | TRBV29-1 | TGCAGCGCACCGGGACAGGGGGCTCATCAGCAGTACTTC | CSAPGQGAHQQYF
TRBD2 | few | 16 | TRBJ2-1 | TRBV7-6 | TGTGCCAGCAGCTACATAGCGGGAGGCTCCTACAATGAGCAGTTCTTC | CASSYIAGGSYNEQFF
TRBD1 | NA | 16 | TRBJ2-2 | TRBV9 | TGTGCCAGATGGGGACAGGGTTTGGTTTCAACCGGGGAGCTGTTTTTT | CARWGQGLVSTGELFF
NA | NA | 12 | TRBJ1-1 | TRBV19 | TGTGCCAGTAGTTTGCGGGAAACTGAAGCTTTCTTT | CASSLRETEAFF
NA | NA | 14 | TRBJ2-3 | TRBV10-1 | TGCGCCAGCAGTGATCTCGACAGCATCGCCACGCAGTATTTT | CASSDLDSIATQYF
TRBD1 | NA | 15 | TRBJ2-7 | TRBV6-5 | TGTGCCAGCAGATCAAGACAGGGGGAAACCTACGAGCAGTACTTC | CASRSRQGETYEQYF
TRBD2 | few | 13 | TRBJ2-3 | TRBV30 | TGTGCCTGGGGGATTATAGCGGGAAACGCGCAGTATTTT | CAWGIIAGNAQYF
NA | NA | 14 | TRBJ2-2 | TRBV6-1 | TGTGCCAGCAGTGAAGCAGGGGACACCGGGGAGCTGTTTTTT | CASSEAGDTGELFF
TRBD1 | few | 14 | TRBJ2-7 | TRBV5-1 | TGCGCCAGCAGCCTAGGACAGGTCGTTTACGAGCAGTACTTC | CASSLGQVVYEQYF
TRBD2 | NA | 17 | TRBJ2-4 | TRBV4-1 | TGCGCCAGCAGCCAAGGACTAGCGGGAGAGGGCAAAAACATTCAGTACTTC | CASSQGLAGEGKNIQYF